The T cell receptor (beta chain) under discussion was sequenced for a study of CD8+ T cells in alopecia areata. RNA, once extracted, was reverse transcribed into cDNA for use as the sequencing template. Sequencing was performed with immunoSEQ multiplex PCR; in TCRdb, only in-frame clones are kept and a portion is missing. This table has some 170,000 clones, less than 75% appearing once. CDR1 and CDR2 from the germline V gene are ENHRY and SYGVKD. This CDR3 is built from 15 residues. The V gene lost 0 bases and the J gene lost 7 bases, with 15 bases spanning the gap. The sequence derives from a human donor with alopecia areata. The sample consisted of CD8+ T cells sorted from blood, taken at week 0. The rearrangement links TRBV10-3 to TRBJ1-2; unclear D gene. CDR3 nucleotide sequence: TGTGCCATCAGTGAGTCCCCGACCGATTTCTCTGGCTACACCTTC. It specifies CAISESPTDFSGYTF.